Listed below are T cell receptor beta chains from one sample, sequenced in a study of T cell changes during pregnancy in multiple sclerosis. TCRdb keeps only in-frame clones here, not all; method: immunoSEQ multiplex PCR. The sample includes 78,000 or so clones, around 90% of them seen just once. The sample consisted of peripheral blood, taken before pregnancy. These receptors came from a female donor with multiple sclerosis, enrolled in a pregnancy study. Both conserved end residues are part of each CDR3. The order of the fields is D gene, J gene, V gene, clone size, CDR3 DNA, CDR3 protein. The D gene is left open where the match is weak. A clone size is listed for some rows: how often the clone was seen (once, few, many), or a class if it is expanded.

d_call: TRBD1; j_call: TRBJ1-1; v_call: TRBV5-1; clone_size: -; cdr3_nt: TGCGCCAGCAGCCGGACAGGAAACGACCCTGAAGCTTTCTTT; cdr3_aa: CASSRTGNDPEAFF
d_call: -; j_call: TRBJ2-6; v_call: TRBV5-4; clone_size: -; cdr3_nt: TGTGCCAGCAGCTTGGGGGACTCCAGCTCTGGGGCCAACGTCCTGACTTTC; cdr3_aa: CASSLGDSSSGANVLTF
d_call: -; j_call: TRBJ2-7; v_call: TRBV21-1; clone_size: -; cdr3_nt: TGTGCCAGCATCCCGGGACTAGCCTACGAGCAGTACTTC; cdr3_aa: CASIPGLAYEQYF
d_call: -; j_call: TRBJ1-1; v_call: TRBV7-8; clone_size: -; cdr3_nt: TGTGCCAGCAGCTTTTCCTCCGGGACAAGGAGGATGAACACTGAAGCTTTCTTT; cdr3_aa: CASSFSSGTRRMNTEAFF
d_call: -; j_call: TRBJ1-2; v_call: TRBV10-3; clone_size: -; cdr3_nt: TGTGCCATCAGTGCGGGTAGCGGGACTAACTATGGCTACACCTTC; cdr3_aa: CAISAGSGTNYGYTF
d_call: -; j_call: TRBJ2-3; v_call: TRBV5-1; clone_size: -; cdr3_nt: TGCGCCAGCAGCTTGGGGGGGACTAGCACAGATACGCAGTATTTT; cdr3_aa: CASSLGGTSTDTQYF
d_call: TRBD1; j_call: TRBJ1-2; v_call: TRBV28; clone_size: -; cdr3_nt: TGTGCCAGCAAGTTTGGCGGGACAGGGAGTGGCTACACCTTC; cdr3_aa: CASKFGGTGSGYTF
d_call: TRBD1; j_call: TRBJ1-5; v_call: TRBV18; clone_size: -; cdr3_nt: TGTGCCAGCTCGTACTCCGGGACAGGGTTGCAGCCCCAGCATTTT; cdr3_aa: CASSYSGTGLQPQHF
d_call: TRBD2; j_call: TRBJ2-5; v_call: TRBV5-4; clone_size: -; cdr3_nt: TGTGCCAGCAGCGCGCCCCTAGCGGGAGACCAGACCCAGTACTTC; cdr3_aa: CASSAPLAGDQTQYF
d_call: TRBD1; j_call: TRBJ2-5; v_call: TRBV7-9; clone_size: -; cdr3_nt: TGTGCCAGCAGCTTAGCGCTAGGGGACAGGGCGAAATTCCAAGAGACCCAGTACTTC; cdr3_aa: CASSLALGDRAKFQETQYF
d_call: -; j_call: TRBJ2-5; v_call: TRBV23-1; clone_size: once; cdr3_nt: TGCGCCAGCAGTCAATCCGGGGATCAAGAGACCCAGTACTTC; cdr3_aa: CASSQSGDQETQYF
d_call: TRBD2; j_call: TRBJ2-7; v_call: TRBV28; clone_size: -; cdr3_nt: TGTGCCAGCAGTTCACGGACTAGCGGGAGGTACGAGCAGTACTTC; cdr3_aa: CASSSRTSGRYEQYF
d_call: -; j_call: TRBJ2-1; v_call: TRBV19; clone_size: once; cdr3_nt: TGTGCCAGTAGTATAGATCCCTTCCCATCTGAGGAGCAGTTCTTC; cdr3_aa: CASSIDPFPSEEQFF
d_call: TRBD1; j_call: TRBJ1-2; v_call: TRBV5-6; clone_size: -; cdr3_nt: TGTGCCAGCAGCGCACAGGGGAACTATGGCTACACCTTC; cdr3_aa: CASSAQGNYGYTF
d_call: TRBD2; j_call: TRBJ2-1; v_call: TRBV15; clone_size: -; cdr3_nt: TGTGCCACCAGCGATAGCGGGAGGGCCTACGGCAATGAGCAGTTCTTC; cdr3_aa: CATSDSGRAYGNEQFF
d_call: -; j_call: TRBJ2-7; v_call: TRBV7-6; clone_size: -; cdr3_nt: TGTGCCAGCAGCTCCTCGGGGGCCTACGAGCAGTACTTC; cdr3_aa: CASSSSGAYEQYF
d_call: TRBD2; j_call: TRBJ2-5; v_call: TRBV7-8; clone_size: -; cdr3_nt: TGTGCCAGCAGCTTACAGTCCGGGGGGGAAGAGACCCAGTACTTC; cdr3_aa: CASSLQSGGEETQYF
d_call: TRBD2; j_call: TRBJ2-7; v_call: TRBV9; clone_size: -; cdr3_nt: TGTGCCAGCAGCCCGCCAGCGGGAGACGAGCAGTACTTC; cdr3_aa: CASSPPAGDEQYF
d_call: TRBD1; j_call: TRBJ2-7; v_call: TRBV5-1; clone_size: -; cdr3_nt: TGCGCCAGCAGTTACGGGGACAGCTACACCTACGAGCAGTACTTC; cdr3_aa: CASSYGDSYTYEQYF
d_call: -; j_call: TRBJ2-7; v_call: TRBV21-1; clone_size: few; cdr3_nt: TGTGCCAGCAGCAACAGACCGGGTCTGTTGGGCGAGCAGTACTTC; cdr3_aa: CASSNRPGLLGEQYF
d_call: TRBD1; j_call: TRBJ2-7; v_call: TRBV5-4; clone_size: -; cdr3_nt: TGTGCCAGCAGCTTGGCGGGACAGGGGCTCTACGAGCAGTACTTC; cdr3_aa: CASSLAGQGLYEQYF
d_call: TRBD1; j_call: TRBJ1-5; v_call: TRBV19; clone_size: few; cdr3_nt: TGTGCCAGTAGTATGGCGGACAGGCCTAATCAGCCCCAGCATTTT; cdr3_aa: CASSMADRPNQPQHF
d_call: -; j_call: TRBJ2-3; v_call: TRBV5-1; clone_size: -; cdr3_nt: TGCGCCAGCAGCTTGTTGGGGGGAGCCACAGATACGCAGTATTTT; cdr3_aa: CASSLLGGATDTQYF
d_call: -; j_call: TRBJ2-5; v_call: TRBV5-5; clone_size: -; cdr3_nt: TGTGCCAGCAGCTTGGAAACCGGGACCCAGTACTTC; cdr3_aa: CASSLETGTQYF
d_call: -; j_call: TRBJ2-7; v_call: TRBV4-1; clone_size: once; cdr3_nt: TGCGCCAGCAGCCAAGATGGCAGCGGAAGGGATGAGCAGTACTTC; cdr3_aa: CASSQDGSGRDEQYF
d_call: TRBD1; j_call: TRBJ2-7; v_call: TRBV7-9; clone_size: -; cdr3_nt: TGTGCCAGCAGCTTAGCGCAGGGACAGATTTACGAGCAGTACTTC; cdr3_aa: CASSLAQGQIYEQYF
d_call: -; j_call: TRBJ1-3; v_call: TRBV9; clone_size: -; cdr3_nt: TGTGCCAGCAGCTTGTACACAGGAAACACCATATATTTT; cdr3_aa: CASSLYTGNTIYF
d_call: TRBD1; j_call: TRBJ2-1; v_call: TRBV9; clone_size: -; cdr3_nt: TGTGCCAGCAGCGTAGCCGGGACAGCTAATGAGCAGTTCTTC; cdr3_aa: CASSVAGTANEQFF
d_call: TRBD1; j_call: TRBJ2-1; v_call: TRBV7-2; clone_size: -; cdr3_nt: TGTGCCAGCAGCTCAGGGCTCGGGACAGGGGCCCCGCGTGAGCAGTTCTTC; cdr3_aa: CASSSGLGTGAPREQFF
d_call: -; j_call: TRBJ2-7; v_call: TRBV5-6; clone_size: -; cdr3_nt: TGTGCCAGCAGCTTGTCAGGGAGGGAGCAGTACTTC; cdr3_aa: CASSLSGREQYF
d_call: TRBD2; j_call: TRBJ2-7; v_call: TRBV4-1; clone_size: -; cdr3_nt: TGCGCCAGCAGCCCGAGTTCGGGGGGGCCCTACGAGCAGTACTTC; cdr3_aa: CASSPSSGGPYEQYF
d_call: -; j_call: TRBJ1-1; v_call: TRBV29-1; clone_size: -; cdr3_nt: TGCAGCGTCGTTCCCACGGGAGGGTGGAACACTGAAGCTTTCTTT; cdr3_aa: CSVVPTGGWNTEAFF
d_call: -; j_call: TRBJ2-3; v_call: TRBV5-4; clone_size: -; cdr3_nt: TGTGCCAGCAGCTTGGCCAGTCCGGCGGCAGATACGCAGTATTTT; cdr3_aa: CASSLASPAADTQYF
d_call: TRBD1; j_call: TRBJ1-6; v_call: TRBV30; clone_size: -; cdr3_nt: TGTGCCTGGAGCCTGGCAGGGGGAAAACCCCTCCACTTT; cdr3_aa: CAWSLAGGKPLHF
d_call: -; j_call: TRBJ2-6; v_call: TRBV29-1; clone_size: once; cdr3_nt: TGCAGCGTGCGGGGAACCTCCGGGGCCAACGTCCTGACTTTC; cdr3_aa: CSVRGTSGANVLTF
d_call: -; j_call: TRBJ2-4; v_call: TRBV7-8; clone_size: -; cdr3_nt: TGTGCCAGCAGCAGACCCCAGGGCTTTCGGTCCAAAAACATTCAGTACTTC; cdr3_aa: CASSRPQGFRSKNIQYF
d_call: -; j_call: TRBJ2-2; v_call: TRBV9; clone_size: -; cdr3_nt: TGTGCCAGCAGCGTAGCTTCGGTAAACACCGGGGAGCTGTTTTTT; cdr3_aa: CASSVASVNTGELFF
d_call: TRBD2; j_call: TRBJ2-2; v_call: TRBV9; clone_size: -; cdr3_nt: TGTGCCAGCAGGAGGGGAGGGGTAGCGGGGACCGGGGAGCTGTTTTTT; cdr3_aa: CASRRGGVAGTGELFF
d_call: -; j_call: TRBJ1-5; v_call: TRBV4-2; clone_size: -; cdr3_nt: TGTGCCAGCAGCCAAGATAGGGGGAATCAGCCCCAGCATTTT; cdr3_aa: CASSQDRGNQPQHF
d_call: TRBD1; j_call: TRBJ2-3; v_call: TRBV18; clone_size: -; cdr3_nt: TGTGCCAGCTCACCAAGACAGGGTGATACGCAGTATTTT; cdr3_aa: CASSPRQGDTQYF
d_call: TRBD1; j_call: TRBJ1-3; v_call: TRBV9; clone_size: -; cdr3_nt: TGTGCCAGCAGCGCGTTACAGGGACAGGGCTCTGGAAACACCATATATTTT; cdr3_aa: CASSALQGQGSGNTIYF
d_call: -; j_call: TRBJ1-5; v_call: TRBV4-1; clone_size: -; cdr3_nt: TGCGCCAGCAGCGTTATACAGGGTAATCAGCCCCAGCATTTT; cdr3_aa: CASSVIQGNQPQHF